These 17 T cell receptor beta chains came from one sample sequenced in a study of spatial heterogeneity in lung cancer. Indicated time point: sample taken at primary tumor resection. The authors sequenced whole RNA from tumor, nontumor lung or frozen PBMC without sorting. MiXCR was run by TCRdb on the 5' RACE reads, yielding one entry per CDR3 protein. The sample records around 26,000 distinct CDR3 sequences, 6.9% being singletons. The starting material was PBMCs, obtained at surgery. The source is a male donor with early-stage non-small cell lung cancer.

The chain combines TRBV2 with TRBJ1-4; 7 bases match TRBD1. Trimming took 7 bases from V and 7 from J; bases not matched to a gene: 9. Germline V gene sequence: CDR1 SNHLY, CDR2 FYNNEI. The CDR3 has 14 residues. The CDR3 nucleotides read TGTGCCAGCAATCTACAGGGGCAGGCTGAAAAACTGTTTTTT. Translated: CASNLQGQAEKLFF.

There are many counts of this clonotype. This chain uses TRBV12-3 or TRBV12-4 with TRBJ2-2, with 12 bases that match TRBD2. CDR3 size: 18 residues. The J segment lost 6 bases and the V segment lost 5 bases, leaving 13 bases of the junction unmatched. DNA for the CDR3: TGTGCCAGCAGTCTCCTAGCGGGAGGGCCTAGAAGGGCCGGGGAGCTGTTTTTT. Protein sequence: CASSLLAGGPRRAGELFF.

This clonotype has at least ten counts. The rearrangement joins TRBV28 to TRBJ2-7, with a possible D match to TRBD1 (5 bases). Trimming removed 5 bases from V and 2 bases from J, with 13 bases in between. CDR1 is MDHEN and CDR2 is SYDVKM in the germline V gene. The CDR3 has 14 residues. CDR3 bases: TGTGCCAGCAGTCCCACAGGCCCTCCCTACGAGCAGTACTTC. This sequence encodes CASSPTGPPYEQYF.

The rearrangement links TRBV12-3 or TRBV12-4 to TRBJ2-5, with TRBD2 as a possible D gene (6 bases). Trimming shortened V by 7 bases and J by 3 bases, and 12 bases separated the two germline ends. CDR3 length equals 13 residues. As DNA, the CDR3 is TGTGCCAGCACCCGGTCGGGGGAAGAGACCCAGTACTTC. It encodes CASTRSGEETQYF.

This clonotype has ten or more counts. V and J are TRBV3-1 and TRBJ2-3, with no clear D. With 3 bases removed from V and 6 bases from J, the gap between germline ends came to 4 bases. This CDR3 comprises 11 residues. CDR1 LGHDT and CDR2 YNNKEL come from the germline V gene (reference sequence). The CDR3 spells CASSQADTQYF. CDR3 DNA: TGTGCCAGCAGCCAGGCCGATACGCAGTATTTT.

This clonotype was recorded a few times. This chain uses TRBV9 with TRBJ2-3; D remains unclear. Germline lookup yields CDR1 SGDLS and CDR2 YYNGEE. This CDR3 has 15 amino acids. V shed 0 bases and J shed 2 bases, with 10 bases lying between them. The CDR3 nucleotides read TGTGCCAGCAGCGTAGTGCCTACCACCACAGATACGCAGTATTTT. It encodes CASSVVPTTTDTQYF.

This clonotype was recorded only once. The chain carries TRBV5-5 and TRBJ2-7; D not resolved. The V end lost 1 base, the J end lost 3 bases, and 8 bases lay between the germline ends. This CDR3 is built from 13 residues. Germline values: CDR1 SGHKS, CDR2 YYEKEE (reference sequence). The CDR3, as DNA: TGTGCCAGCAGCTTGAACGGATACTACGAGCAGTACTTC. Amino acid sequence: CASSLNGYYEQYF.

The genes are TRBV5-5 and TRBJ2-5; D may correspond to TRBD1 or TRBD2 (5 bases each). Trimming pared 3 bases from V and 4 bases from J, leaving 19 bases between. Per germline, CDR1 SGHKS and CDR2 YYEKEE (reference sequence). The CDR3 spans 16 residues. DNA of the CDR3: TGTGCCAGCAGCTCAAATCCCACAGGCGGGCGAGAGACCCAGTACTTC. Protein: CASSSNPTGGRETQYF.

This clonotype was recorded at least ten times. V usage is TRBV7-2 and J usage is TRBJ2-1, with D unresolved. CDR1 is SGHTA, CDR2 FQGNSA, per germline. V was pared by 2 bases and J by 6 bases, with 8 bases between. The CDR3 runs to 13 residues. The CDR3 sequence is CASSLSRGNEQFF. The CDR3 DNA reads as TGTGCCAGCAGCTTATCCCGAGGCAATGAGCAGTTCTTC.

This clonotype has a count of ten or more. The chain recombines TRBV7-9 with TRBJ2-3; 7 bases are a match to TRBD1. The CDR3 runs 13 residues. CDR1 SEHNR and CDR2 FQNEAQ come from the germline V gene (reference sequence). J gave up 4 bases and V 5 bases, and 3 bases lay outside the gene matches. The CDR3 sequence: CASSQGTADTQYF. The DNA of the CDR3 is TGTGCCAGCAGCCAAGGGACAGCAGATACGCAGTATTTT.

Ten or more counts support this clonotype. The chain carries TRBV7-2 and TRBJ1-4; 7 bases are shared with TRBD1. This CDR3 comprises 14 residues. V gave up 3 bases and J gave up 7 bases; unmatched junction bases: 5. Germline V gene lookup returns CDR1 SGHTA and CDR2 FQGNSA. The CDR3 DNA reads TGTGCCAGCAGCTTCAAGACAGGGAGTGAAAAACTGTTTTTT. It yields the protein CASSFKTGSEKLFF.

This clonotype showed up just a few times. This chain uses TRBV12-3 or TRBV12-4 with TRBJ1-2; possibly TRBD1 for D (6 bases). The V end was cut by 5 bases, the J end by 4 bases, with 17 bases between. This CDR3 has 15 residues. This chain's CDR3 is CASSPNQDRVYGYTF. The CDR3 bases are TGTGCCAGCAGTCCCAACCAGGACAGAGTCTATGGCTACACCTTC.

This clonotype was observed many times. The J gene is TRBJ1-2, the V gene TRBV11-2; tentatively, D is TRBD1 (5 bases). Germline loops: CDR1 SGHAT, CDR2 FQNNGV. The CDR3 length is 13 residues. The V and J ends lost 0 bases and 4 bases respectively, with 6 bases between them. CDR3 coding DNA: TGTGCCAGCAGCTTAGACAGGGTCTATGGCTACACCTTC. It encodes CASSLDRVYGYTF.

This clonotype was detected ten times or more. The gene calls are TRBV7-9 and TRBJ2-2; D may match TRBD1 or TRBD2 (5 bases each). The CDR3 has 16 amino acids. V dropped 5 bases and J dropped 1 base, with 14 bases sitting between them. Germline V gives CDR1 SEHNR, CDR2 FQNEAQ (reference sequence). CDR3 amino acids: CASSPLRGQNTGELFF. The DNA for the CDR3 is TGTGCCAGCAGCCCCCTTCGGGGCCAGAACACCGGGGAGCTGTTTTTT.

The J gene is TRBJ1-1, the V gene TRBV28; 8 nucleotides match TRBD1. Germline values: CDR1 MDHEN, CDR2 SYDVKM. This CDR3 has 15 residues. V lost 4 bases and J lost 5; bases outside the gene matches: 9. CDR3 DNA: TGTGCCAGCAGTTCACCCCCCAGGGGGCGGACTGAAGCTTTCTTT. It codes for CASSSPPRGRTEAFF. Variable domain in full (rest from reference TRBV28 and TRBJ1-1): DVKVTQSSRYLVKRTGEKVFLECVQDMDHENMFWYRQDPGLGLRLIYFSYDVKMKEKGDIPEGYSVSREKKERFSLILESASTNQTSMYLCASSSPPRGRTEAFFGQGTRLTVV.

This clonotype was observed at least ten times. This chain joins TRBV3-1 and TRBJ2-3; no reliable D call. Germline V CDR1 and CDR2: LGHDT, YNNKEL (reference sequence). The CDR3 consists of 13 residues. Trimming took off 2 bases at V and 3 bases at J, with 6 bases between the two ends. DNA of the CDR3: TGTGCCAGCAGCCAATATCCTACAGATACGCAGTATTTT. It encodes CASSQYPTDTQYF.

The chain couples TRBV28 to TRBJ2-7; D unresolved. The CDR3 is made up of 12 amino acids. Trimming removed 4 bases from V and 6 bases from J, with 10 bases in between. Germline-derived CDR1 and CDR2 are MDHEN and SYDVKM. CDR3 nucleotides: TGTGCCAGCAGTTACGTTGGCTGCGAGCAGTACTTC. This translates into CASSYVGCEQYF.